Below, one TCR beta chain is given with its context. What it binds is unknown. Measured with immunoSEQ multiplex PCR; TCRdb has only the in-frame clones, and not every one. This sample has about 58,000 clones; 60% to 85% occur once, and the top ten carry roughly 3%. The authors isolated CD4+ T cells after roughly 10 days of culture. This CDR3 comprises 16 residues. V was trimmed by 4 bases and J by 0 bases, leaving 12 bases between them. Germline assignment: CDR1 SGHTA and CDR2 FQGNSA. These data come from a study of vaccination effects on CD4 cells after COVID-19. The chain recombines TRBV7-2 with TRBJ2-2; TRBD1 or TRBD2 may be the D gene (5 bases each). Sample: CD4+ T cells from PBMCs cultured without peptide, taken before COVID-19 vaccination. The origin of this receptor is a human donor who received a COVID-19 vaccine. The CDR3 sequence is CASSSWGRTNTGELFF. The CDR3 DNA is TGTGCCAGCAGCTCCTGGGGACGGACGAACACCGGGGAGCTGTTTTTT.